These 3 T cell receptor beta chains were all obtained from the same sample, sequenced in a study of CD8 T cells in ankylosing spondylitis. TCRdb re-called the 5' RACE reads through MiXCR, storing one row per CDR3 protein. The data show 250,000 or so distinct CDR3 sequences, with approximately 10% seen just once and about 2.8% held by the top ten. The material sequenced was blood, either unsorted or a sorted T cell fraction (not recorded which). The receptors were sampled from a male donor with ankylosing spondylitis or in good health (not recorded which).

This clonotype occurred many times. The chain recombines TRBV18 with TRBJ1-5, with 9 bases that match TRBD1. V shed 2 bases and J 7 bases; nucleotides not matched to a gene: 6. CDR1 is KGHSH and CDR2 is LQKENI in the germline V gene. The CDR3 length is 15 residues. The CDR3 is CASSPFGTGFQPQHF. CDR3 coding DNA: TGTGCCAGCTCACCATTCGGGACAGGGTTCCAGCCCCAGCATTTT.

V gene TRBV2 combines with J gene TRBJ1-2, with 8 bases fitting TRBD1. The V segment lost 8 bases and the J segment 2 bases; nucleotides outside the gene matches: 10. Germline CDR1 SNHLY, CDR2 FYNNEI. The length of the CDR3 is 15 residues. The CDR3 DNA reads TGTGCCAGCCGTTTACAGGGGGATAGGAACTATGGCTACACCTTC. This sequence encodes CASRLQGDRNYGYTF.

The table lists this clonotype with many counts. This chain joins TRBV7-9 and TRBJ2-7; 8 bases are shared with TRBD1. Losses at the gene ends were 4 bases for V and 6 bases for J; bases not matched to a gene: 8. Germline V gives CDR1 SEHNR, CDR2 FQNEAQ (reference sequence). The CDR3 sequence is 14 residues long. The chain's CDR3 is CASSWAGGEVEQYF. The CDR3 nucleotides are TGTGCCAGCAGCTGGGCAGGGGGCGAAGTCGAGCAGTACTTC.